The 11 T cell receptor beta chains listed next were all sequenced from one sample in a study of identical twins. A single record per CDR3 protein comes from TCRdb applying MiXCR to the 5' RACE reads. The table shows 570,000 or so distinct CDR3 sequences, with nearly 10% occurring only once. The sample also formed part of further work on yellow fever vaccine responses in identical twins.

Source material: PBMCs. These receptor sequences come from a woman under 30 in good health.

Turning to this clonotype: A much larger clone differs by one base, so this may be a read error. The chain links TRBV7-6 to TRBJ2-3; TRBD2 agrees at 10 bases. V gave up 1 base and J gave up 2 bases; unmatched junction bases: 3. Per germline, CDR1 SGHVS and CDR2 FNYEAQ. This CDR3 spans 16 amino acids. The CDR3 bases are TGTGCCAGCAGCTTAGGGACTAGCGGAAACACAGATACGCAGTATTTT. It yields the protein CASSLGTSGNTDTQYF.

This clonotype was detected only a few times. The chain recombines TRBV18 with TRBJ2-5, with 8 positions matching TRBD2. Germline V gives CDR1 KGHSH, CDR2 LQKENI. CDR3 length equals 15 residues. The V gene end was trimmed by 2 bases and the J gene end by 5 bases; junction bases not matched to a gene: 7. The CDR3 region is CASSPKAGDEETQYF. CDR3 coding DNA: TGTGCCAGCTCACCAAAAGCGGGAGACGAGGAGACCCAGTACTTC.

This clonotype was found a few times. The CDR3 reads CASRVYSGGPTDTQYF. CDR3 sequence (DNA): TGTGCCAGCAGGGTCTATAGCGGGGGGCCCACAGATACGCAGTATTTT. This sequence joins TRBV2 and TRBJ2-3; 10 positions match TRBD2. CDR1 SNHLY and CDR2 FYNNEI come from the germline V gene. V dropped 6 bases and J dropped 2; count of bases not matched to a gene: 8. This CDR3 spans 16 amino acids.

This clonotype was detected a few times. The chain recombines TRBV5-1 with TRBJ2-3; TRBD2 matches 12 bases. The CDR3 runs to 17 residues. J was trimmed by 2 bases and V by 0 bases; bases with no gene match: 4. Germline V lookup: CDR1 SGHRS, CDR2 YFSETQ. CDR3 nucleotide sequence: TGCGCCAGCAGCTTGGACGCTAGCGGGGGGGTCACAGATACGCAGTATTTT. Encoded protein: CASSLDASGGVTDTQYF. The variable domain in full, completed from reference TRBV5-1 and TRBJ2-3, reads KAGVTQTPRYLIKTRGQQVTLSCSPISGHRSVSWYQQTPGQGLQFLFEYFSETQRNKGNFPGRFSGRQFSNSRSEMNVSTLELGDSALYLCASSLDASGGVTDTQYFGPGTRLTVL.

The genes are TRBV7-9 and TRBJ1-2; no clear D. Germline V gene lookup returns CDR1 SEHNR and CDR2 FQNEAQ (reference sequence). V dropped 7 bases and J dropped 8 bases, with 14 bases sitting between them. The CDR3 is 12 residues long. The CDR3 loop is CASKRTGQGYTF. The CDR3, as DNA: TGTGCCAGCAAAAGAACTGGGCAGGGCTACACCTTC.

This clonotype showed up many times. The chain joins TRBV6-5 to TRBJ2-7, with 7 bases aligning to TRBD1. V gave up 4 bases and J gave up 3 bases; unmatched junction bases: 6. This CDR3 is built from 14 residues. CDR1 and CDR2 from the germline V gene are MNHEY and SVGAGI. CDR3 DNA: TGTGCCAGCAGTTTATCGACAGGGTTCTACGAGCAGTACTTC. This codes for CASSLSTGFYEQYF.

This clonotype was counted only a few times. J is TRBJ2-7 and V is TRBV5-6, with D perhaps assigned TRBD1 or TRBD2 (6 bases each). CDR1 is SGHDT, CDR2 YYEEEE, per germline. CDR3 length equals 13 residues. V gave up 4 bases and J gave up 3 bases, with 11 bases separating them. The CDR3 sequence is CASSQRGDYEQYF. The CDR3, as DNA: TGTGCCAGCAGCCAGAGGGGGGACTACGAGCAGTACTTC.

This clonotype has just a few counts. V usage is TRBV20-1 and J usage is TRBJ1-5, with 8 nucleotides matching TRBD1. The germline CDR1 and CDR2 sequences are DFQATT and SNEGSKA (reference sequence). The CDR3 sequence is 14 residues long. V dropped 6 bases and J dropped 2; count of bases not matched to a gene: 6. CDR3 nucleotide sequence: TGCAGTGCCGAAACGGGACAGGGCAATCAGCCCCAGCATTTT. Residues: CSAETGQGNQPQHF.

The chain employs TRBV29-1 and TRBJ1-2; D gene ambiguous. Trimming removed 4 bases at V and 4 bases at J, with 10 bases between. This CDR3 has 12 residues. The germline gives CDR1 SQVTM, CDR2 ANQGSEA. For the CDR3, the DNA is TGCAGCGTTGGTCGGAACAGCTATGGCTACACCTTC. Translation gives CSVGRNSYGYTF. The variable domain in full, with the rest retrieved from reference TRBV29-1 and TRBJ1-2, is SAVISQKPSRDICQRGTSLTIQCQVDSQVTMMFWYRQQPGQSLTLIATANQGSEATYESGFVIDKFPISRPNLTFSTLTVSNMSPEDSSIYLCSVGRNSYGYTFGSGTRLTVV.

This clonotype was found many times. J is TRBJ1-6 and V is TRBV13; D is unclear. Germline V CDR1 and CDR2: PRHDT, FYEKMQ (reference sequence). The length of the CDR3 is 13 residues. V dropped 8 bases and J dropped 7 bases, with 12 bases sitting between them. As DNA, the CDR3 is TGTGCCAGCGGCAGCCAGGAGAATTCACCCCTCCACTTT. Translating it yields CASGSQENSPLHF.

This clonotype was observed many times. V is TRBV12-3 or TRBV12-4 and J is TRBJ2-3; D is possibly TRBD2 (5 bases). V was trimmed by 8 bases and J by 0 bases, leaving 15 bases between them. CDR3 length: 15 amino acids. This chain's CDR3 is CASSYPTGSTDTQYF. In nucleotides, the CDR3 is TGTGCCAGCTCGTACCCTACGGGGAGCACAGATACGCAGTATTTT.